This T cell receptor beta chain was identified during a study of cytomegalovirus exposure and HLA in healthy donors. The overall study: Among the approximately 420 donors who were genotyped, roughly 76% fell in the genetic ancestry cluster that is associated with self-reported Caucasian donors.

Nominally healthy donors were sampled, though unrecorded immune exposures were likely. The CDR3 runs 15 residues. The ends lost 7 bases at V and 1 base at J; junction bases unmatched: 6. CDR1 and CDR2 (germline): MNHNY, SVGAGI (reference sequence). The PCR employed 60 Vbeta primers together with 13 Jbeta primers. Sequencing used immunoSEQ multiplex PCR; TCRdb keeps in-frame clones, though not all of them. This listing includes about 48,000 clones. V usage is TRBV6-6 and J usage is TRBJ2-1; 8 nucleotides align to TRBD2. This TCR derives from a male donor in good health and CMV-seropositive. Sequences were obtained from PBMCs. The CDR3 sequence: CASTNGGGSYNEQFF. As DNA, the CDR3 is TGTGCCAGCACCAACGGGGGGGGGTCCTACAATGAGCAGTTCTTC.